These T cell receptor beta chains were read from a single sample in a study of blood T cell repertoires in COVID-19. Sequencing was performed with immunoSEQ multiplex PCR; in TCRdb, only in-frame clones are kept and a portion is missing. Of 150,000 or so clones listed, more than 85% are singletons. Sequencing was carried out using peripheral blood. The receptors were sampled from a man aged 18 to 29 with acute or convalescent COVID-19. Each CDR3 is given with its conserved first and last residue. Each record gives: D gene, clone size, V gene, J gene, CDR3 protein, CDR3 DNA. D genes are given only for firm matches. Clone size is given for some rows only: seen once, a few or many times, or a class if the clone is expanded.

D gene: -; clone size: -; V gene: TRBV30; J gene: TRBJ2-1; CDR3 protein: CAWNYLHNEQFF; CDR3 DNA: TGTGCCTGGAATTATCTCCACAATGAGCAGTTCTTC
D gene: TRBD1; clone size: -; V gene: TRBV5-1; J gene: TRBJ1-1; CDR3 protein: CASSPGTGEGTEAFF; CDR3 DNA: TGCGCCAGCAGCCCAGGGACAGGGGAGGGCACTGAAGCTTTCTTT
D gene: TRBD1; clone size: -; V gene: TRBV3-1/TRBV3-2; J gene: TRBJ1-2; CDR3 protein: CASSQVYETGGVGGYTF; CDR3 DNA: TGTGCCAGCAGCCAAGTTTATGAGACAGGGGGCGTCGGTGGCTACACCTTC
D gene: TRBD2; clone size: -; V gene: TRBV6-5; J gene: TRBJ2-1; CDR3 protein: CASIGTSGGAFF; CDR3 DNA: TGTGCCAGCATAGGAACTAGCGGGGGGGCGTTCTTC
D gene: -; clone size: -; V gene: TRBV30; J gene: TRBJ1-2; CDR3 protein: CAWSEGLSYGYTF; CDR3 DNA: TGTGCCTGGAGTGAGGGGCTCTCCTATGGCTACACCTTC
D gene: TRBD1; clone size: -; V gene: TRBV19; J gene: TRBJ1-1; CDR3 protein: CASSQPGQGLYEAFF; CDR3 DNA: TGTGCCAGTAGTCAACCGGGACAGGGACTTTATGAAGCTTTCTTT
D gene: TRBD2; clone size: -; V gene: TRBV5-1; J gene: TRBJ2-1; CDR3 protein: CASSSLAEYNEQFF; CDR3 DNA: TGCGCCAGCAGCTCACTAGCGGAGTACAATGAGCAGTTCTTC
D gene: -; clone size: -; V gene: TRBV4-2; J gene: TRBJ2-5; CDR3 protein: CASSQAGLWETQYF; CDR3 DNA: TGTGCCAGCAGCCAGGCGGGGTTGTGGGAGACCCAGTACTTC
D gene: -; clone size: once; V gene: TRBV6-4; J gene: TRBJ1-2; CDR3 protein: CASSVEPRANAYGYTF; CDR3 DNA: TGTGCCAGCAGTGTTGAGCCGAGGGCAAATGCATATGGCTACACCTTC
D gene: -; clone size: -; V gene: TRBV3-1/TRBV3-2; J gene: TRBJ1-4; CDR3 protein: CASSDRNLNEKLFF; CDR3 DNA: TGTGCCAGCAGCGACAGGAACCTAAATGAAAAACTGTTTTTT
D gene: TRBD1; clone size: -; V gene: TRBV4-2; J gene: TRBJ2-5; CDR3 protein: CASSQDIEDRGLFGTQYF; CDR3 DNA: TGTGCCAGCAGCCAAGATATCGAGGACAGGGGACTTTTCGGGACCCAGTACTTC
D gene: TRBD1; clone size: -; V gene: TRBV6-5; J gene: TRBJ2-7; CDR3 protein: CASSYPETRGSNEQYF; CDR3 DNA: TGTGCCAGCAGTTACCCGGAGACCAGGGGGTCCAACGAGCAGTACTTC
D gene: TRBD1; clone size: once; V gene: TRBV27; J gene: TRBJ2-5; CDR3 protein: CASSSDQGATETQYF; CDR3 DNA: TGTGCCAGCAGCTCTGACCAGGGGGCAACGGAGACCCAGTACTTC
D gene: TRBD1; clone size: -; V gene: TRBV9; J gene: TRBJ2-7; CDR3 protein: CASSVASGQGNYEQYF; CDR3 DNA: TGTGCCAGCAGCGTAGCCTCGGGACAGGGAAACTACGAGCAGTACTTC
D gene: TRBD1; clone size: once; V gene: TRBV30; J gene: TRBJ2-5; CDR3 protein: CAWSPDRGRETQYF; CDR3 DNA: TGTGCCTGGAGCCCAGACAGGGGAAGAGAGACCCAGTACTTC